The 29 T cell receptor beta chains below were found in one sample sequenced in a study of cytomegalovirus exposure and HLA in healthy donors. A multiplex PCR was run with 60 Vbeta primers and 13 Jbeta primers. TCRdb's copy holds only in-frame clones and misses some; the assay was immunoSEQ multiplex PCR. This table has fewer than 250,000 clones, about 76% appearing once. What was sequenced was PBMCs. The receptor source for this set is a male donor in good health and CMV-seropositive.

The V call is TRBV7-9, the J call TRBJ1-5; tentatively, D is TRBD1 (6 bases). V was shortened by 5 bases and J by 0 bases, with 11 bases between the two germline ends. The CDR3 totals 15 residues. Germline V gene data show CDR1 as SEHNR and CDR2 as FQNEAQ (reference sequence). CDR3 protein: CASSIGTSSNQPQHF. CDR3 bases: TGTGCCAGCAGCATAGGGACATCTAGCAATCAGCCCCAGCATTTT.

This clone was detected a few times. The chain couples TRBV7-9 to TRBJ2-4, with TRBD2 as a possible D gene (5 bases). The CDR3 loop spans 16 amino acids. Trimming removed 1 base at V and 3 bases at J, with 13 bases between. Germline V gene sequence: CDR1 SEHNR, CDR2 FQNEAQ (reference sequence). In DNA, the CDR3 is TGTGCCAGCAGCTTAGGGCCCGGGAACGACAAAAACATTCAGTACTTC. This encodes CASSLGPGNDKNIQYF.

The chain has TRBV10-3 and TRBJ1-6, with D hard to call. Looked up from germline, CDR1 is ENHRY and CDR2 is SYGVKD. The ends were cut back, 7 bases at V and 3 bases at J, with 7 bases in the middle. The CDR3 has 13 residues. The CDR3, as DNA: TGTGCCATCAACACAGACTATAATTCACCCCTCCACTTT. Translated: CAINTDYNSPLHF.

As DNA, the CDR3 is TGCAGCGTTGATGTAACAGGGGCTTCAGGCGAGCAGTACTTC. This encodes CSVDVTGASGEQYF. The chain joins TRBV29-1 to TRBJ2-7; 7 bases are shared with TRBD1. This CDR3 has 14 residues. The germline gives CDR1 SQVTM, CDR2 ANQGSEA. Losses at the gene ends were 3 bases for V and 6 bases for J; bases not matched to a gene: 11.

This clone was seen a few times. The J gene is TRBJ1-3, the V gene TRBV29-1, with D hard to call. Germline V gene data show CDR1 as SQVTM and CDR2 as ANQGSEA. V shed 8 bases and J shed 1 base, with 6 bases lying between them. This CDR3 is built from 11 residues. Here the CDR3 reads CSFVSGNTIYF. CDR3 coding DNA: TGCAGCTTCGTGTCTGGAAACACCATATATTTT.

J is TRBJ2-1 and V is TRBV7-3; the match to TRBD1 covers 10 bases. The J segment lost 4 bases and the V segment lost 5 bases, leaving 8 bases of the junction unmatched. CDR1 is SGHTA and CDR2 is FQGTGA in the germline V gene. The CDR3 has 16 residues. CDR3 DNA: TGTGCCAGCAGCCCACCGGGACAGGGGACGTACAATGAGCAGTTCTTC. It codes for CASSPPGQGTYNEQFF.

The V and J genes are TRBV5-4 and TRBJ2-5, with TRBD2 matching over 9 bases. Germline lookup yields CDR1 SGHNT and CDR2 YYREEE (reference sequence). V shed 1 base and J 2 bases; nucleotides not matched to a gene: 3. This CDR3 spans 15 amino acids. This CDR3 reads CASSLYLAGQETQYF. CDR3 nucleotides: TGTGCCAGCAGCTTGTATCTAGCGGGGCAAGAGACCCAGTACTTC.

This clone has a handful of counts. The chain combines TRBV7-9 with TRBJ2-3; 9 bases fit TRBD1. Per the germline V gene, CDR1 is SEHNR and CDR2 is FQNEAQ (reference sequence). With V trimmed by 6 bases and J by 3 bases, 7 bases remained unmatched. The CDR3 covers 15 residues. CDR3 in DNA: TGTGCCAGCAGTCGACTAGGACAGGGGACAGATACGCAGTATTTT. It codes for CASSRLGQGTDTQYF.

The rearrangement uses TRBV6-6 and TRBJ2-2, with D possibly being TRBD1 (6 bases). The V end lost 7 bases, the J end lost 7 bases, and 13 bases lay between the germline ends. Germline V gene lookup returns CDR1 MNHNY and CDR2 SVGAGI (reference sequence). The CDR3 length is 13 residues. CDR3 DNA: TGTGCCAGCAAGGGGGAAGCGATCGGGGAGCTGTTTTTT. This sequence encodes CASKGEAIGELFF.

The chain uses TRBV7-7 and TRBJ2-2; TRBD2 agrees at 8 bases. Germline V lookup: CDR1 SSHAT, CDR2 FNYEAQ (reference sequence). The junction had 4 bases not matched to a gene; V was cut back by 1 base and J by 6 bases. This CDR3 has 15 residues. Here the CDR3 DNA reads TGTGCCAGCAGCTTAGATGCCGGGGGGGCCGGGGAGCTGTTTTTT. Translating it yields CASSLDAGGAGELFF.

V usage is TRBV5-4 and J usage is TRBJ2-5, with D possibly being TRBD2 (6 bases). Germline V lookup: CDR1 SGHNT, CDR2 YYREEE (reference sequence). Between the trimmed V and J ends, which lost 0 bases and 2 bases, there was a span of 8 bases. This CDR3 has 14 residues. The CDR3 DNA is TGTGCCAGCAGCTTGGCGGGGGTACAAGAGACCCAGTACTTC. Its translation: CASSLAGVQETQYF.

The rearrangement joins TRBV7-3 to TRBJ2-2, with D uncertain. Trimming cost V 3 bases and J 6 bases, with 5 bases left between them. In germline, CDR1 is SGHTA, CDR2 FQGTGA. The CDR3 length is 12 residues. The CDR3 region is CASSFSAGELFF. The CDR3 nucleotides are TGTGCCAGCAGCTTTTCGGCCGGGGAGCTGTTTTTT.

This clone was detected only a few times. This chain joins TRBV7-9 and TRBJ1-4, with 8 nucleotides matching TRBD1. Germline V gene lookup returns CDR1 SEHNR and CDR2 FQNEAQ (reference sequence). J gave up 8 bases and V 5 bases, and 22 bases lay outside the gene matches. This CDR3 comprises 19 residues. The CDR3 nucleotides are TGTGCCAGCAGCCCCCCCTACGGACAGGGAGGTTGGATAGGCGAAAAACTGTTTTTT. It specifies CASSPPYGQGGWIGEKLFF.

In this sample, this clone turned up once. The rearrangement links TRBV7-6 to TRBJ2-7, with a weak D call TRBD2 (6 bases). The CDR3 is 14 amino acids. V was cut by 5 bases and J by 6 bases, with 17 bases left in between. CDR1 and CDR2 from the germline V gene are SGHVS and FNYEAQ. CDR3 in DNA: TGTGCCAGCAGCCCAAACTCGGGGACTCGCGAGCAGTACTTC. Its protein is CASSPNSGTREQYF.

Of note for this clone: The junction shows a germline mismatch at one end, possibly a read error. DNA for the CDR3: TGTGCCAGTAGGATAGCAGGATCTGTCTCGGGGGAGCAGTACTTC. Translating gives CASRIAGSVSGEQYF. V is TRBV19 and J is TRBJ2-5, with D perhaps matching TRBD2 (6 bases). The CDR3 runs to 15 residues. Germline V CDR1 and CDR2: LNHDA, SQIVND (reference sequence).

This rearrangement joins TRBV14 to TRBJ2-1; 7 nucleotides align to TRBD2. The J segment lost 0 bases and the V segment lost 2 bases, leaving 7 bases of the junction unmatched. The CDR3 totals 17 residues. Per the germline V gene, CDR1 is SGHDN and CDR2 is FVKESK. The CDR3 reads CASSQISGRISYNEQFF. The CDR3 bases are TGTGCCAGCAGCCAAATTTCCGGGAGGATCTCCTACAATGAGCAGTTCTTC.

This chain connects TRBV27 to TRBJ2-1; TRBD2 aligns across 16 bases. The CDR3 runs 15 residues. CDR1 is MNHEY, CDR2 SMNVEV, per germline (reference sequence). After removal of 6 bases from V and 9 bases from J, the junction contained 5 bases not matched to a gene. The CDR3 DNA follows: TGTGCCAGCAGGCATGGGACTAGCGGGGGGGGTGAGCAGTTCTTC. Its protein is CASRHGTSGGGEQFF.

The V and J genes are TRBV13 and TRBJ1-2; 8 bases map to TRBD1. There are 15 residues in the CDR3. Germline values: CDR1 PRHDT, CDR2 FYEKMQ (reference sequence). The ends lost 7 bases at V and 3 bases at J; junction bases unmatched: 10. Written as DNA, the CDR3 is TGTGCCAGCACCCACGGGGCGACAGGGGACTATGGCTACACCTTC. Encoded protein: CASTHGATGDYGYTF.

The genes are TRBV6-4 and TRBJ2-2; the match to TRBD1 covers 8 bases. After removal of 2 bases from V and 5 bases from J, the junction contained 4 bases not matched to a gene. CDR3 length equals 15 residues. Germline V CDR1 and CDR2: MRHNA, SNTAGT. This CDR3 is CASSDGQGLTGELFF. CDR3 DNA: TGTGCCAGCAGTGACGGACAGGGCCTGACCGGGGAGCTGTTTTTT.

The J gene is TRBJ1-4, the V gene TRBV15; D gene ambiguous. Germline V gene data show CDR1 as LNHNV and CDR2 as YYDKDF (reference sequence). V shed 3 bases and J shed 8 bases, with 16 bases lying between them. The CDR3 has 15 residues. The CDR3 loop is CATSRDAGLGEKLFF. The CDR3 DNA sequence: TGTGCCACCAGCAGGGATGCCGGGTTAGGAGAAAAACTGTTTTTT.

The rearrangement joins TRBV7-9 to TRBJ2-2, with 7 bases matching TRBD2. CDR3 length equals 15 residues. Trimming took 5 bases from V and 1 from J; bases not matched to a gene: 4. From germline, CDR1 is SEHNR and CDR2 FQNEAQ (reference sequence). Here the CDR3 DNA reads TGTGCCAGCAGCAAAAAGCGGGAGAACACCGGGGAGCTGTTTTTT. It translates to CASSKKRENTGELFF.

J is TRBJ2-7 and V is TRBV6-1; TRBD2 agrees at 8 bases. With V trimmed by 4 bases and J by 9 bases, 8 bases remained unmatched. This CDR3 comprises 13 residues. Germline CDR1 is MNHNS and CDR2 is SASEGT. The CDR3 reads CASSGGSGEGQYF. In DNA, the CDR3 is TGTGCCAGCAGTGGGGGTAGCGGGGAAGGGCAGTACTTC.

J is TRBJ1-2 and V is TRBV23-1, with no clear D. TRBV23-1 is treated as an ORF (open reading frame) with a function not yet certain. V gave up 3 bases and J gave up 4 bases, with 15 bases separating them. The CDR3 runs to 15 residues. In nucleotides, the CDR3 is TGCGCCAGCAGTCACTCTGCCGGGGAGGTCTATGGCTACACCTTC. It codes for CASSHSAGEVYGYTF.

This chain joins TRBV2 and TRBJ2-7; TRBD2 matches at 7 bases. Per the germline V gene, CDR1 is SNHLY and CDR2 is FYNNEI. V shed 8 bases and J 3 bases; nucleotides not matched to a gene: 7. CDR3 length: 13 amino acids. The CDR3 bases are TGTGCCAGCCTCCGCGGGGGTGACTACGAGCAGTACTTC. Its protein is CASLRGGDYEQYF.

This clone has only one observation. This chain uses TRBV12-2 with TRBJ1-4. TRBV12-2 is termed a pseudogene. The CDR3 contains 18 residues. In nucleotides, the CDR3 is TGTGCAAGTCGCTTAGCGGTCGTCGGGTTAGACTGGAATGAAAAACTGTTTTTT. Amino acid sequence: CASRLAVVGLDWNEKLFF.

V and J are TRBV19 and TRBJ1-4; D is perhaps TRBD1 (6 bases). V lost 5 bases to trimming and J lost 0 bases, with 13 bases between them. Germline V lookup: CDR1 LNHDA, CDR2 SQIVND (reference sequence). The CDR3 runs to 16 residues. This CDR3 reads CASSWRAGATNEKLFF. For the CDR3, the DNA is TGTGCCAGTAGTTGGCGAGCAGGGGCAACTAATGAAAAACTGTTTTTT.

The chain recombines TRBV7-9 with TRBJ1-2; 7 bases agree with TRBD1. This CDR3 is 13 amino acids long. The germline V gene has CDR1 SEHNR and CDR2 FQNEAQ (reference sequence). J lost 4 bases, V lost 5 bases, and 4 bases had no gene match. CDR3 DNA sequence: TGTGCCAGCAGCCCGACAGGGATCTATGGCTACACCTTC. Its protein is CASSPTGIYGYTF.

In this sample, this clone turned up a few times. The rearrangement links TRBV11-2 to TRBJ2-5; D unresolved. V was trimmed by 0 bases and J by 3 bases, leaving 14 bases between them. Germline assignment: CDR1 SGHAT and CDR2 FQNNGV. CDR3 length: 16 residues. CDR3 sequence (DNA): TGTGCCAGCAGCTTAGATAGATTTAGCAAGGAAGAGACCCAGTACTTC. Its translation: CASSLDRFSKEETQYF.

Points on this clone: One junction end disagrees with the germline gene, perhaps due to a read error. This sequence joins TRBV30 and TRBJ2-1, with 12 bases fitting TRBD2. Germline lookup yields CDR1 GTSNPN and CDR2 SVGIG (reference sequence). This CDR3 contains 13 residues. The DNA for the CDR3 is TGTGCCTGGGGAAACCCGGGACTAGCGGGCCCTCTCTTC. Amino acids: CAWGNPGLAGPLF. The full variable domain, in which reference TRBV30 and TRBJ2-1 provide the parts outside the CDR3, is SQTIHQWPATLVQPVGSPLSLECTVEGTSNPNLYWYRQAAGRGLQLLFYSVGIGQISSEVPQNLSASRPQDRQFILSSKKLLLSDSGFYLCAWGNPGLAGPLFGPGTRLTVL.